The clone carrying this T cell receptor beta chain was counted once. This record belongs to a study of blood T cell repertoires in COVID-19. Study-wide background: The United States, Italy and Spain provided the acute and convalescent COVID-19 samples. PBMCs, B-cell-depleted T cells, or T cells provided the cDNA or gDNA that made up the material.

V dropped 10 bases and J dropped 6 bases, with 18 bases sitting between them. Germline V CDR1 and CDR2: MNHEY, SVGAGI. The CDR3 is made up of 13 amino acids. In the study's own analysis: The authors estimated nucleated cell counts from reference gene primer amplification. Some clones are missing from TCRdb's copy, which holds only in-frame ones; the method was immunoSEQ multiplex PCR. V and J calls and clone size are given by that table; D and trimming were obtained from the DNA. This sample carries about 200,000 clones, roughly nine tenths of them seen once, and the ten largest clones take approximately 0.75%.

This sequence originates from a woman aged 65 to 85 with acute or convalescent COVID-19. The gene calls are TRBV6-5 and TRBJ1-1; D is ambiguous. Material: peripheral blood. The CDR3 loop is CANQAPRGPEAFF. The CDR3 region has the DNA TGTGCCAATCAAGCTCCCCGTGGGCCTGAAGCTTTCTTT.